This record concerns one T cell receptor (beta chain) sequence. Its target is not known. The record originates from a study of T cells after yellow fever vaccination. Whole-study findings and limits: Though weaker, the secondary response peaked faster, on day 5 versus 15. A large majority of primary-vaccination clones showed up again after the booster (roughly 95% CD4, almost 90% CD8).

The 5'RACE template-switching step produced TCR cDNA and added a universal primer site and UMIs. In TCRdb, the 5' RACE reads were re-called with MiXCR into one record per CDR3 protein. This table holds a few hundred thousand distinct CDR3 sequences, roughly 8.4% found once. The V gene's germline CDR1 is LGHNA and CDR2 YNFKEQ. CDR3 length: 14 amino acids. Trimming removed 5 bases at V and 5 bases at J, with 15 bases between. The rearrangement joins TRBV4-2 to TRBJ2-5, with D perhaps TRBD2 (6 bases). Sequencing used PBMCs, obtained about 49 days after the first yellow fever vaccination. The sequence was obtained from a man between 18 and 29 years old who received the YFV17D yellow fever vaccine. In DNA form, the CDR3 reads TGTGCCAGCAGCTCCTCGGGGGATCGGGAGACCCAGTACTTC. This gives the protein CASSSSGDRETQYF.